The clone carrying this T cell receptor beta chain was found once. Its matching antigen is unknown. This specimen comes from a study of shared clonotypes between healthy human individuals. Naive-designated CD8 cells lacked CD45RO, were positively enriched for CCR7, and omitted terminally differentiated effector memory CD45RA+ cells. Caucasian adults residing in Nashville, Tennessee made up all the donors. The assay was immunoSEQ multiplex PCR, and TCRdb's table has in-frame clones only and misses some. The sample holds about 2.1 million clones, 80% to 95% seen once. This CDR3 has 13 amino acids. J was trimmed by 6 bases and V by 7 bases; bases with no gene match: 5. Per the germline V gene, CDR1 is MNHEY and CDR2 is SMNVEV (reference sequence). General study results and limits: It was the non-shared clonotypes that had lower generation probabilities than clonotypes shared by all four donors.

V gene TRBV27 combines with J gene TRBJ1-2, with TRBD1 identical over 10 bases. This clonotype was obtained from a young man in good health. Some clones in this sample may be carry-over from other donors' samples. Sequencing was carried out using naive CD8+ T cells from PBMCs. The CDR3 DNA is TGTGCCAGCACCGGGACAGGGGCGGATGGCTACACCTTC. Its protein is CASTGTGADGYTF.